This is a list of T cell receptor beta chains from one sample in a study of T cells expressing NK-cell markers. Following a re-call of the 5' RACE reads, TCRdb has one entry per CDR3 protein and lacks DNA. Seen in this sample are about 150,000 distinct CDR3 sequences; the ten most common clones hold approximately 12%. Sequenced material: blood T cells: a sorted CD56 or NKG2C T cell subset, CD4+ or CD8+ T cells, or bulk PBMC T cells (not recorded which). These receptors were taken from a man aged 18 to 35 in good health. Both conserved end residues are part of each CDR3. Rows give clone size only sometimes, using once, few, many, or a class for an expanded clone.

CDR3aa	abundance	v_gene	j_gene
CASSLRGLETQYF	.	TRBV7-9	TRBJ2-5
CASSFLGTPGETQYF	.	TRBV5-5	TRBJ2-5
CATSDWGTGELFF	.	TRBV24-1	TRBJ2-2
CASSASQGLAKNIQYF	.	TRBV9	TRBJ2-4
CASSLYSAVAYNSPLHF	.	TRBV7-4	TRBJ1-6
CASSAPGLAKYNEQFF	.	TRBV7-6	TRBJ2-1
CASGWSPGQGYSDEQFF	.	TRBV12-5	TRBJ2-1
CAISGSGDGLEETQYF	.	TRBV10-3	TRBJ2-5
CASGGGGSYEQYF	.	TRBV7-2	TRBJ2-7
CASSFRTSLTGELFF	.	TRBV6-1	TRBJ2-2
CASSPRTSGLKNTGELFF	.	TRBV9	TRBJ2-2
CASALGFNEQFF	.	TRBV7-8	TRBJ2-1
CASTPGQGPGELFF	medium-sized	TRBV19	TRBJ2-2
CASSYMGGETQYF	.	TRBV6-5	TRBJ2-5
CSARGIFEGKNYEQYF	.	TRBV20-1	TRBJ2-7
CSVVRQDTEAFF	.	TRBV29-1	TRBJ1-1
CASSVPVGVNTGELFF	.	TRBV9	TRBJ2-2
CASGLGADNEQFF	.	TRBV12-5	TRBJ2-1
CATLGPSGSYNEQFF	.	TRBV6-2/TRBV6-3	TRBJ2-1
CASSRSFGDEQYF	.	TRBV4-3	TRBJ2-7
CATSRDSGGAQPQHF	.	TRBV15	TRBJ1-5
CASSPTGGSPLHF	.	TRBV6-2/TRBV6-3	TRBJ1-6
CASSTSGSNYEQYF	.	TRBV6-1	TRBJ2-7
CATSETPRGQEQFF	.	TRBV24-1	TRBJ2-1
CASGSGLSSGANVLTF	.	TRBV5-1	TRBJ2-6
CASTWAGNAGELFF	.	TRBV7-9	TRBJ2-2
CASSLSARGTQYF	.	TRBV5-6	TRBJ2-5
CASSPEGGINEQFF	.	TRBV7-9	TRBJ2-1
CASSYSQPLRYNEQFF	.	TRBV6-2/TRBV6-3	TRBJ2-1
CASSNTLGTSGSNEQFF	.	TRBV7-9	TRBJ2-1
CASIRPRGAGQPQHF	.	TRBV6-5	TRBJ1-5
CASSSLAGGNTGELFF	.	TRBV19	TRBJ2-2
CASRGGGLLYNEQFF	.	TRBV27	TRBJ2-1
CSARDWGDSQETQYF	.	TRBV20-1	TRBJ2-5
CASSAGTARETQYF	.	TRBV27	TRBJ2-5